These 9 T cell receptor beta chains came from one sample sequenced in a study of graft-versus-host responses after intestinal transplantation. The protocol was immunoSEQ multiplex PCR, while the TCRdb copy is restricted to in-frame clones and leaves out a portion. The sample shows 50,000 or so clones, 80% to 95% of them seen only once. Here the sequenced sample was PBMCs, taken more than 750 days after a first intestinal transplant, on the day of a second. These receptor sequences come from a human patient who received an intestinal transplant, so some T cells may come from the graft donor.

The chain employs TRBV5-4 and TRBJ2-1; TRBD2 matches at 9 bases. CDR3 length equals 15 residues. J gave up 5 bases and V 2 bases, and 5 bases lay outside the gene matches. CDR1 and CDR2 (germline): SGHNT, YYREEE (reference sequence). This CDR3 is CASSFDSGRHNEQFF. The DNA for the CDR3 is TGTGCCAGCAGCTTTGACAGCGGGAGGCACAATGAGCAGTTCTTC.

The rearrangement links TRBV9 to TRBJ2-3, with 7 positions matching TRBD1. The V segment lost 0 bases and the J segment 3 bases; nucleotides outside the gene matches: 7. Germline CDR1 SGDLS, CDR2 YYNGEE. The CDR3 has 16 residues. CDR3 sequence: CASSVEASTGTDTQYF. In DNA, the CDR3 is TGTGCCAGCAGCGTAGAAGCATCGACAGGGACAGATACGCAGTATTTT.

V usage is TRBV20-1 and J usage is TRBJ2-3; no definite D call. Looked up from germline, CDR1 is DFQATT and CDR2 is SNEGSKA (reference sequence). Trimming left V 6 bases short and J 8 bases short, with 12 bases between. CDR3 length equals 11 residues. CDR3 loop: CSAVHPPTQYF. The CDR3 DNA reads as TGCAGTGCCGTTCACCCCCCTACGCAGTATTTT.

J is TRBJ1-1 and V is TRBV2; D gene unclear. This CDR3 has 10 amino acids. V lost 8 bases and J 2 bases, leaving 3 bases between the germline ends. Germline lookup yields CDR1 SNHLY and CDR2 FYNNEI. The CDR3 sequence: CASHNTEAFF. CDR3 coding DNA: TGTGCCAGCCACAACACTGAAGCTTTCTTT.

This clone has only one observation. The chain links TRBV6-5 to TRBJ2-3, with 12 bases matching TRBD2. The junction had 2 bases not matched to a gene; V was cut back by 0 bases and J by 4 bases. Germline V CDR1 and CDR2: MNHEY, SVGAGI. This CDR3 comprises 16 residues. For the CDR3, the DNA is TGTGCCAGCAGTTACTCTCCTAGCGGGGGGGCAGATACGCAGTATTTT. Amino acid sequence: CASSYSPSGGADTQYF.

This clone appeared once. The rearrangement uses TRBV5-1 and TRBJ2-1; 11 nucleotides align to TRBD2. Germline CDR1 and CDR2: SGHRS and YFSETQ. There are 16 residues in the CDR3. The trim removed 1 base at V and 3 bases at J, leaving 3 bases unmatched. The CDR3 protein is CASSLTSGSLYNEQFF. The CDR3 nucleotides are TGCGCCAGCAGCTTGACTAGCGGGAGCCTCTACAATGAGCAGTTCTTC.

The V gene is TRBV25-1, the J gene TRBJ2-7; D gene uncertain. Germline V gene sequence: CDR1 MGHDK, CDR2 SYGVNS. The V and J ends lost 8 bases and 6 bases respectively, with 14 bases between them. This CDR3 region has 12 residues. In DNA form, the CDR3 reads TGTGCCAGCTCTGACCCCTACACCGAGCAGTACTTC. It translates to CASSDPYTEQYF.

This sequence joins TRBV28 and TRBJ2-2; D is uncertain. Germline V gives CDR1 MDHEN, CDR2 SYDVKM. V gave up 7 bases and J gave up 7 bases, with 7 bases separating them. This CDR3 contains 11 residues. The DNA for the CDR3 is TGTGCCAGCATGGTCCTCGGGGAGCTGTTTTTT. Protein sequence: CASMVLGELFF. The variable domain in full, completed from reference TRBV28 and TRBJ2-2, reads DVKVTQSSRYLVKRTGEKVFLECVQDMDHENMFWYRQDPGLGLRLIYFSYDVKMKEKGDIPEGYSVSREKKERFSLILESASTNQTSMYLCASMVLGELFFGEGSRLTVL.

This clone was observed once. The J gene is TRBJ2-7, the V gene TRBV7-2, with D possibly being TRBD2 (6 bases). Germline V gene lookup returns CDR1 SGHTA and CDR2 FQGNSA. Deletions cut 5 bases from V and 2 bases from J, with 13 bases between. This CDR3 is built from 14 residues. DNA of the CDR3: TGTGCCAGCAGCGCCGGGACTTGGACCTACGAGCAGTACTTC. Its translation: CASSAGTWTYEQYF.